At least ten counts were recorded for the clone carrying this T cell receptor beta chain. Per the germline V gene, CDR1 is SGHTA and CDR2 is FQGNSA. The CDR3 totals 14 residues. V shed 1 base and J shed 0 bases, with 6 bases lying between them. The data were obtained in a study of T cell repertoires in cytomegalovirus infection. Study-level background: Through public TCR beta signatures, both CMV infection and matching HLA type were indicated.

Each CDR3 protein is one row after TCRdb ran MiXCR on the reads. Of about 250,000 distinct CDR3 sequences detected, roughly 12% appear once; the ten largest clones hold 1.5% to 2%. The J gene is TRBJ1-1, the V gene TRBV7-2; D is undetermined. This clonotype originated in a human donor in good health (CMV status not recorded). Some clones in this sample may be carry-over from other donors' samples. The sequencing input was PBMCs. This chain's CDR3 is CASSLGSLNTEAFF. The CDR3 DNA is TGTGCCAGCAGCTTAGGCAGTTTGAACACTGAAGCTTTCTTT.